Listed below are T cell receptor beta chains from one sample, sequenced in a study of cytomegalovirus exposure and HLA in healthy donors. Sequencing was performed with immunoSEQ multiplex PCR; in TCRdb, only in-frame clones are kept and a portion is missing. This sample has over 65,000 clones, with 65% to 85% found just once. The material sequenced was PBMCs. The receptors originated from a woman in her twenties or thirties in good health and CMV-seronegative. The CDR3 runs from the conserved cysteine through the conserved F or W. The order of the fields is clone size, V gene, D gene, J gene, CDR3 protein, CDR3 DNA. A D gene is named only where the DNA matches it firmly. Clone size is stated in some rows and not others, as once, few, many or a class when expanded.

abundance: -; v_gene: TRBV4-3; d_gene: -; j_gene: TRBJ2-7; CDR3aa: CASSQDHFSYEQYF; CDR3nt: TGCGCCAGCAGCCAAGATCATTTTTCCTACGAGCAGTACTTC
abundance: -; v_gene: TRBV5-6; d_gene: TRBD1; j_gene: TRBJ2-2; CDR3aa: CASSPVRGRYTGELFF; CDR3nt: TGTGCCAGCAGCCCGGTAAGGGGGCGATACACCGGGGAGCTGTTTTTT
abundance: -; v_gene: TRBV2; d_gene: TRBD1; j_gene: TRBJ1-5; CDR3aa: CASRPGGGNQPQHF; CDR3nt: TGTGCCAGCAGGCCAGGGGGCGGCAATCAGCCCCAGCATTTT
abundance: -; v_gene: TRBV1; d_gene: -; j_gene: TRBJ2-5; CDR3aa: CTSSQDDRGETQYF; CDR3nt: TGCACCAGCAGCCAAGATGACAGGGGGGAGACCCAGTACTTC
abundance: -; v_gene: TRBV6-5; d_gene: -; j_gene: TRBJ1-4; CDR3aa: CASSYRTGTRGQLFF; CDR3nt: TGTGCCAGCAGTTACCGGACCGGGACAAGGGGACAACTGTTTTTT
abundance: -; v_gene: TRBV11-2; d_gene: TRBD1; j_gene: TRBJ2-3; CDR3aa: CASRDYRTGLTDTQYF; CDR3nt: TGTGCCAGCAGGGACTATAGGACAGGGTTGACAGATACGCAGTATTTT
abundance: -; v_gene: TRBV7-4; d_gene: TRBD1; j_gene: TRBJ1-1; CDR3aa: CASSCCDRGLTEAFF; CDR3nt: TGTGCCAGCAGCTGCTGCGACAGGGGGCTCACTGAAGCTTTCTTT
abundance: -; v_gene: TRBV5-6; d_gene: TRBD2; j_gene: TRBJ2-3; CDR3aa: CASSYPTSGGTDTQYF; CDR3nt: TGTGCCAGCAGCTACCCGACTAGCGGGGGCACAGATACGCAGTATTTT
abundance: -; v_gene: TRBV6-5; d_gene: -; j_gene: TRBJ1-5; CDR3aa: CASTVVQGSNQPQHF; CDR3nt: TGTGCCAGCACTGTAGTACAGGGATCCAATCAGCCCCAGCATTTT
abundance: few; v_gene: TRBV5-1; d_gene: TRBD2; j_gene: TRBJ2-1; CDR3aa: CASRAGGGDYNEQFF; CDR3nt: TGCGCCAGCAGGGCGGGAGGGGGCGACTACAATGAGCAGTTCTTC
abundance: -; v_gene: TRBV19; d_gene: -; j_gene: TRBJ1-1; CDR3aa: CASSIDRGRGRGTEAFF; CDR3nt: TGTGCCAGTAGTATAGACCGGGGGAGGGGACGGGGCACTGAAGCTTTCTTT
abundance: -; v_gene: TRBV11-3; d_gene: TRBD1; j_gene: TRBJ1-1; CDR3aa: CASRPGQGAVEAFF; CDR3nt: TGTGCCAGCAGGCCCGGACAGGGGGCGGTTGAAGCTTTCTTT
abundance: -; v_gene: TRBV5-1; d_gene: TRBD2; j_gene: TRBJ2-1; CDR3aa: CASSSSGGADSYNEQFF; CDR3nt: TGCGCCAGCAGCAGTAGCGGGGGGGCCGACTCCTACAATGAGCAGTTCTTC
abundance: -; v_gene: TRBV5-1; d_gene: -; j_gene: TRBJ1-1; CDR3aa: CASRAGDKQVTEAFF; CDR3nt: TGCGCCAGTCGGGCAGGGGATAAACAGGTCACTGAAGCTTTCTTT
abundance: once; v_gene: TRBV5-4; d_gene: -; j_gene: TRBJ1-4; CDR3aa: CATQLSPRGGEKLFF; CDR3nt: TGTGCCACCCAGTTAAGTCCCCGGGGGGGGGAAAAACTGTTTTTT
abundance: -; v_gene: TRBV7-6; d_gene: -; j_gene: TRBJ1-2; CDR3aa: CASSLGQGNYGYTF; CDR3nt: TGTGCCAGCAGCTTAGGCCAGGGTAACTATGGCTACACCTTC
abundance: -; v_gene: TRBV15; d_gene: -; j_gene: TRBJ1-5; CDR3aa: CATSRYGTGNSNQPQHF; CDR3nt: TGTGCCACCAGCAGATATGGGACTGGTAATAGCAATCAGCCCCAGCATTTT
abundance: -; v_gene: TRBV7-8; d_gene: -; j_gene: TRBJ1-6; CDR3aa: CASSRSSYNSPLHF; CDR3nt: TGTGCCAGCAGTCGGAGCTCCTATAATTCACCCCTCCACTTT
abundance: -; v_gene: TRBV6-6; d_gene: -; j_gene: TRBJ1-2; CDR3aa: CASSTDYGYTF; CDR3nt: TGTGCCAGCAGTACAGACTATGGCTACACCTTC
abundance: -; v_gene: TRBV10-1; d_gene: -; j_gene: TRBJ1-6; CDR3aa: CASRGGGNSPLHF; CDR3nt: TGCGCCAGCAGAGGTGGGGGGAATTCACCCCTCCACTTT
abundance: -; v_gene: TRBV27; d_gene: -; j_gene: TRBJ1-1; CDR3aa: CASNRRGQMNTEAFF; CDR3nt: TGTGCCAGCAACCGTAGAGGACAGATGAACACTGAAGCTTTCTTT
abundance: -; v_gene: TRBV19; d_gene: TRBD2; j_gene: TRBJ2-1; CDR3aa: CASSIEGTSGSYNEQFF; CDR3nt: TGTGCCAGTAGTATAGAGGGGACTAGCGGCTCCTACAATGAGCAGTTCTTC
abundance: -; v_gene: TRBV28; d_gene: TRBD2; j_gene: TRBJ2-7; CDR3aa: CASREGYEQYF; CDR3nt: TGTGCCAGCCGGGAGGGCTACGAGCAGTACTTC
abundance: -; v_gene: TRBV5-8; d_gene: -; j_gene: TRBJ2-7; CDR3aa: CASSFSGQTEQCF; CDR3nt: TGTGCTAGCAGCTTCTCGGGACAAACCGAGCAGTGCTTC
abundance: -; v_gene: TRBV28; d_gene: -; j_gene: TRBJ1-2; CDR3aa: CASSSGVATVNYGYTF; CDR3nt: TGTGCCAGCAGTTCGGGAGTGGCTACTGTTAACTATGGCTACACCTTC
abundance: once; v_gene: TRBV6-5; d_gene: -; j_gene: TRBJ2-7; CDR3aa: CASSYGQTYEQYF; CDR3nt: TGTGCCAGCAGTTACGGACAGACCTACGAGCAGTACTTC
abundance: once; v_gene: TRBV25-1; d_gene: TRBD1; j_gene: TRBJ1-6; CDR3aa: CASSDRRQGGNSPLHF; CDR3nt: TGTGCCAGCAGTGATCGACGACAGGGGGGTAATTCACCCCTCCACTTT
abundance: -; v_gene: TRBV9; d_gene: -; j_gene: TRBJ1-6; CDR3aa: CASSVGPRTGPLHF; CDR3nt: TGTGCCAGCAGCGTAGGTCCCCGCACAGGACCCCTCCACTTT
abundance: -; v_gene: TRBV7-9; d_gene: -; j_gene: TRBJ1-1; CDR3aa: CASSLVASAEAFF; CDR3nt: TGTGCCAGCAGCTTAGTAGCTTCCGCTGAAGCTTTCTTT
abundance: -; v_gene: TRBV6-1; d_gene: -; j_gene: TRBJ1-2; CDR3aa: CASSVTNYGYTF; CDR3nt: TGTGCCAGCAGTGTTACTAACTATGGCTACACCTTC
abundance: -; v_gene: TRBV27; d_gene: -; j_gene: TRBJ1-2; CDR3aa: CASTPSAGHGYTF; CDR3nt: TGTGCCAGCACCCCAAGTGCAGGGCATGGCTACACCTTC
abundance: -; v_gene: TRBV5-1; d_gene: -; j_gene: TRBJ1-2; CDR3aa: CASSLGEYGYTF; CDR3nt: TGCGCCAGCAGCTTGGGAGAATATGGCTACACCTTC
abundance: -; v_gene: TRBV11-2; d_gene: -; j_gene: TRBJ2-1; CDR3aa: CASSLFGGDYNEQFF; CDR3nt: TGTGCCAGCAGCTTATTCGGCGGGGACTACAATGAGCAGTTCTTC
abundance: -; v_gene: TRBV6-1; d_gene: TRBD1; j_gene: TRBJ2-3; CDR3aa: CASSEALVDRGGF; CDR3nt: TGTGCCAGCAGTGAAGCGCTAGTGGACAGGGGGGGTTTT
abundance: -; v_gene: TRBV11-2; d_gene: -; j_gene: TRBJ2-7; CDR3aa: CASSLGGAGISYEQYF; CDR3nt: TGTGCCAGCAGCTTAGGCGGGGCGGGGATCTCCTACGAGCAGTACTTC
abundance: -; v_gene: TRBV15; d_gene: -; j_gene: TRBJ1-4; CDR3aa: CATSRAYSTNEKLFF; CDR3nt: TGTGCCACCAGCAGAGCGTACTCAACTAATGAAAAACTGTTTTTT
abundance: -; v_gene: TRBV5-6; d_gene: -; j_gene: TRBJ2-7; CDR3aa: CASSFGGREQYF; CDR3nt: TGTGCCAGCAGCTTTGGCGGGCGCGAGCAGTACTTC
abundance: -; v_gene: TRBV28; d_gene: TRBD1; j_gene: TRBJ1-4; CDR3aa: CASSPGQFNEKLFF; CDR3nt: TGTGCCAGCAGTCCGGGACAGTTTAATGAAAAACTGTTTTTT
abundance: -; v_gene: TRBV27; d_gene: TRBD2; j_gene: TRBJ2-2; CDR3aa: CASSFQLAGPGELFF; CDR3nt: TGTGCCAGCAGTTTCCAACTAGCGGGGCCCGGGGAGCTGTTTTTT
abundance: -; v_gene: TRBV19; d_gene: -; j_gene: TRBJ2-5; CDR3aa: CASSIGAGQETQYF; CDR3nt: TGTGCCAGTAGTATAGGGGCAGGACAAGAGACCCAGTACTTC
abundance: -; v_gene: TRBV11-2; d_gene: TRBD1; j_gene: TRBJ1-4; CDR3aa: CASSPGTGVEKLFF; CDR3nt: TGTGCCAGCAGCCCCGGGACAGGGGTTGAAAAACTGTTTTTT
abundance: -; v_gene: TRBV7-2; d_gene: -; j_gene: TRBJ2-1; CDR3aa: CASSLAGALYNEQFF; CDR3nt: TGTGCCAGCAGCTTAGCGGGGGCCCTATACAATGAGCAGTTCTTC
abundance: few; v_gene: TRBV7-8; d_gene: -; j_gene: TRBJ1-6; CDR3aa: CASSSRDTKKNSPLHF; CDR3nt: TGTGCCAGCAGCTCGAGGGACACCAAAAAGAATTCACCCCTCCACTTT